This TCR beta chain was sequenced during a study of T cell responses to AZD1222 COVID-19 vaccine. General observations from the study: Of the AZD1222 recipients, only 5 or 6 were seropositive at baseline. White British ancestry dominated among donors, who included more females, and clonal diversity was possibly underestimated. Spike as a whole was targeted by vaccine-associated CD4 TCRs, dominant at 160-218 and 743-854.

Investigators merged groups given second doses at roughly 4 or roughly 12 weeks. Method: immunoSEQ multiplex PCR; TCRdb's copy keeps in-frame clones and lacks some. The profile shows 130,000 or so clones, approximately 86% of them singletons. The germline CDR1 and CDR2 sequences are SGHVS and FQNEAQ. This CDR3 is built from 15 residues. Trimming cost V 5 bases and J 2 bases, with 10 bases left between them. Notes on this clone: Its antigen remains unidentified.

The specimen comprised peripheral blood, sampled 28 days after the second AZD1222 dose. J is TRBJ2-6 and V is TRBV7-8, with a tentative D call TRBD2 (6 bases). The receptor's source is an adult who received the AZD1222 COVID-19 vaccine. As DNA, the CDR3 is TGTGCCAGCAGCCGAGGAGGGGCTGGGGCCAACGTCCTGACTTTC. Amino acids: CASSRGGAGANVLTF.